This T cell receptor (beta chain) was sequenced for a study of blood T cell repertoires in COVID-19. Using immunoSEQ multiplex PCR, the repertoire was profiled, and TCRdb retains in-frame clones only, with some absent. The sample has approximately 110,000 clones; 75% to 90% are singletons. J gave up 9 bases and V 5 bases, and 10 bases lay outside the gene matches. Germline V CDR1 and CDR2: SNHLY, FYNNEI. The CDR3 is made up of 14 amino acids. In its sample, this clone was seen a few times. Material: peripheral blood. The rearrangement uses TRBV2 and TRBJ1-5; 7 bases map to TRBD1. This TCR derives from an elderly woman with acute or convalescent COVID-19. As DNA, the CDR3 is TGTGCCAGCAGTCGGGACAGCTCTAGGCGGCCCCAGCATTTT. Its protein is CASSRDSSRRPQHF.